This T cell receptor beta chain is from a study of blood T cell repertoires in COVID-19. Overall study: Italy, Spain and the United States were the sources of the convalescent and acute COVID-19 samples.

Original processing notes: Nucleated cell number was recorded as an estimate derived from reference gene primer amplification. Measured with immunoSEQ multiplex PCR; TCRdb has only the in-frame clones, and not every one. V, J and clone size are those of that table, while D and trimming were read from the DNA. The data contain roughly 250,000 clones, 70% to 85% of them singletons. This receptor was obtained from a woman of 80 years or more with active or convalescent COVID-19. The sequencing input was peripheral blood.

Here the CDR3 reads CASSLKTDSYGYTF. CDR3 coding DNA: TGTGCCAGCAGTTTAAAAACAGATTCCTATGGCTACACCTTC. The chain couples TRBV27 to TRBJ1-2; D gene ambiguous. The CDR3 covers 14 residues. Germline CDR1 reads MNHEY; CDR2 reads SMNVEV (reference sequence). V shed 2 bases and J shed 4 bases, with 11 bases lying between them.